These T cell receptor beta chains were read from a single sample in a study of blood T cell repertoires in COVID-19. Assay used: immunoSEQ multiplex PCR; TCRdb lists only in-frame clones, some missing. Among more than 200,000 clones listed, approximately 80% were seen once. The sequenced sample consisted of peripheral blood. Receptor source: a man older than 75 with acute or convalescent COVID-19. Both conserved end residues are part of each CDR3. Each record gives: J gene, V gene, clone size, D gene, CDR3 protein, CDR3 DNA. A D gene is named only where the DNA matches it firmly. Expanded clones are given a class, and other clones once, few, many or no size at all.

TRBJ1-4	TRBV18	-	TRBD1	CASSPGQGNEKLFF	TGTGCCAGCTCACCCGGACAGGGGAATGAAAAACTGTTTTTT
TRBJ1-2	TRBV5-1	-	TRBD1	CASSLKGDRGDGYTF	TGCGCCAGCAGCTTGAAGGGGGACAGGGGCGACGGCTACACCTTC
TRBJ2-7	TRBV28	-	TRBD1	CASSTRQGRQYF	TGTGCCAGCAGTACCCGACAGGGACGGCAGTACTTC
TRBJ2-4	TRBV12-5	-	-	CASSGLAKNIQYF	TGTGCTAGTAGCGGTTTAGCCAAAAACATTCAGTACTTC
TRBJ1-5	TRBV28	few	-	CASSLERGNQPQHF	TGTGCCAGCAGTTTGGAAAGGGGGAATCAGCCCCAGCATTTT
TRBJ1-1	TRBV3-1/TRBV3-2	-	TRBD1	CASSQESNRGNTEAFF	TGTGCCAGCAGCCAAGAGTCAAACAGGGGGAACACTGAAGCTTTCTTT
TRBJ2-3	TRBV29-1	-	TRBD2	CSVAGGRDTQYF	TGCAGCGTTGCTGGCGGGAGAGATACGCAGTATTTT
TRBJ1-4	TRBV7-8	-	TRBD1	CASSLSRDRGLATNEKLFF	TGTGCCAGCAGCTTATCCCGGGACAGGGGTTTAGCAACTAATGAAAAACTGTTTTTT
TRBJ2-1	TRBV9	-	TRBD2	CASSVGLAGASYNEQFF	TGTGCCAGCAGCGTAGGCCTAGCGGGAGCCTCCTACAATGAGCAGTTCTTC
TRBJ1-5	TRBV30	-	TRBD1	CAWSGTGRNQPQHF	TGTGCCTGGAGTGGGACAGGGCGCAATCAGCCCCAGCATTTT
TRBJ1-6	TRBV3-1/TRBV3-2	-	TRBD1	CASSPGTGASPLHF	TGTGCCAGCAGCCCCGGGACAGGGGCTTCACCCCTCCACTTT
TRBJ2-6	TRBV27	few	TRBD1	CATTDRVSGANVLTF	TGTGCCACGACGGACAGGGTCTCTGGGGCCAACGTCCTGACTTTC
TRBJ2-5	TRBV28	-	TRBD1	CATLPDRGRRETQYF	TGTGCCACCCTGCCGGACAGGGGGCGGAGGGAGACCCAGTACTTC